Each of the 5 T cell receptor beta chains below was sequenced from the same sample in a study of cytomegalovirus exposure and HLA in healthy donors. The PCR used 60 Vbeta and 13 Jbeta primers. Sequencing used immunoSEQ multiplex PCR; TCRdb keeps in-frame clones, though not all of them. The sample consists of 100,000 or so clones, over 70% of them appearing once. Sequencing was performed on PBMCs. All receptors come from a male donor in good health and CMV-seronegative.

The chain joins TRBV28 to TRBJ2-7; D may be TRBD1 (5 bases). V lost 5 bases to trimming and J lost 6 bases, with 17 bases between them. Germline CDR1 is MDHEN and CDR2 is SYDVKM. CDR3 length: 14 amino acids. The CDR3 bases are TGTGCCAGCAGTCCCCCTAGAACAGGCGGCGAGCAGTACTTC. The encoded protein is CASSPPRTGGEQYF.

The gene calls are TRBV18 and TRBJ2-7, with D perhaps matching TRBD1 (6 bases). V was clipped by 2 bases and J by 6 bases, with 17 bases between them. Germline CDR1 is KGHSH and CDR2 is LQKENI. The CDR3 covers 15 residues. The CDR3 is CASSPGFGGASEQYF. Here the CDR3 DNA reads TGTGCCAGCTCACCAGGGTTTGGGGGCGCATCCGAGCAGTACTTC.

The V gene is TRBV7-3, the J gene TRBJ1-2; perhaps TRBD1 as D (5 bases). Deletions cut 5 bases from V and 1 base from J, with 14 bases between. The CDR3 is 15 amino acids. Looked up from germline, CDR1 is SGHTA and CDR2 is FQGTGA. DNA for the CDR3: TGTGCCAGCAGCCCCGGGGGGGGGATTAACTATGGCTACACCTTC. This codes for CASSPGGGINYGYTF.

The chain couples TRBV7-3 to TRBJ2-1, with a possible D match to TRBD2 (5 bases). Trimming stripped 5 bases from V and 10 bases from J, with 21 bases between. Germline V CDR1 and CDR2: SGHTA, FQGTGA. The CDR3 loop spans 15 amino acids. The CDR3 nucleotides are TGTGCCAGCAGCCCCCGCCCTCAGGTAACGGGGGAGCAGTTCTTC. This gives the protein CASSPRPQVTGEQFF.

The V gene is TRBV28, the J gene TRBJ2-7; a weak D match, TRBD1 (6 bases). Germline CDR1 is MDHEN and CDR2 is SYDVKM. There are 14 residues in the CDR3. The V gene lost 6 bases and the J gene lost 5 bases, with 17 bases spanning the gap. CDR3 in DNA: TGTGCCAGCAGGCAGGGGAACCGGTTCCACGAGCAGTACTTC. Amino acid sequence: CASRQGNRFHEQYF.